These T cell receptor beta chains were read from a single sample in a study of blood T cell repertoires in COVID-19. The table came from immunoSEQ multiplex PCR; TCRdb's copy has only in-frame clones and leaves some out. The sample holds under 300,000 clones, 80% to 90% seen once. The sequenced sample was PBMCs or T cells enriched from blood (not recorded which). These TCRs come from a man aged 18-30 years who had recovered from COVID-19. Both conserved end residues are part of each CDR3. A D gene is named only where the DNA matches it firmly. Some rows have no size entry. The others give once, few or many, or a class for an expanded clone.

D	length	size	V	J	DNA	CDR3
TRBD2	16	-	TRBV7-9	TRBJ2-2	TGTGCCAGCAGCTTCCAGCGGGAGGGCTTCTCCGGGGAGCTGTTTTTT	CASSFQREGFSGELFF
-	12	-	TRBV30	TRBJ2-7	TGTGCCTGGACAGGGGTAACCTACGAGCAGTACTTC	CAWTGVTYEQYF
-	15	-	TRBV28	TRBJ1-1	TGTGCCAGCAGTAAAGGGACAACCATGAACACTGAAGCTTTCTTT	CASSKGTTMNTEAFF
-	14	-	TRBV4-1	TRBJ2-5	TGCGCCAGCAGCCAAGAGGAGTACCAAGAGACCCAGTACTTC	CASSQEEYQETQYF
-	11	-	TRBV19	TRBJ1-1	TGTGCCAGTACTACTAACACTGAAGCTTTCTTT	CASTTNTEAFF
TRBD1	14	-	TRBV9	TRBJ2-7	TGTGCCAGCAGCGTAGCTCAGGGGGCATACGAGCAGTACTTC	CASSVAQGAYEQYF
TRBD1	13	-	TRBV2	TRBJ2-7	TGTGCCAGCAGTCGGGACAGGTACTACGAGCAGTACTTC	CASSRDRYYEQYF
-	12	-	TRBV12-5	TRBJ2-5	TGTGCTAGTGGTTTGGACAGCCAAACCCAGTACTTC	CASGLDSQTQYF
-	12	-	TRBV28	TRBJ1-5	TGTGCCAGCAGTTTACTTCATCAGCCCCAGCATTTT	CASSLLHQPQHF
-	15	once	TRBV30	TRBJ1-4	TGTGCCTGGACCGACCCAGGACGGCCTCGGGGAAAACTGTTTTTT	CAWTDPGRPRGKLFF
TRBD2	16	-	TRBV7-2	TRBJ2-3	TGTGCCAGCAGCTTAGTAGCGGGGGGGCCCGCGGATACGCAGTATTTT	CASSLVAGGPADTQYF
-	15	-	TRBV6-5	TRBJ1-2	TGTGCCAGCAGTTACGGCTCGGACAGCCGGCGGGGCTACACCTTC	CASSYGSDSRRGYTF
-	12	-	TRBV30	TRBJ1-2	TGTGCCTGGAGTGTAACAGGCTATGGCTACACCTTC	CAWSVTGYGYTF
-	12	-	TRBV12-3/TRBV12-4	TRBJ1-2	TGTGCCAGCAGCCGAGACATTTTCGGCTACACCTTC	CASSRDIFGYTF
-	15	-	TRBV5-1	TRBJ2-7	TGCGCCAGCAGCTTGGCCAGTGGACTGACCTACGAGCAGTACTTC	CASSLASGLTYEQYF
TRBD1	18	-	TRBV19	TRBJ1-3	TGTGCCAGTAGACCTTCTTCCACAGGGGGGAGCTCTGGAAACACCATATATTTT	CASRPSSTGGSSGNTIYF
TRBD2	14	-	TRBV15	TRBJ2-3	TGTGCCACCAGCTACCGGGACTACACAGATACGCAGTATTTT	CATSYRDYTDTQYF
-	16	-	TRBV7-9	TRBJ2-7	TGTGCCAGCAGCCCCCTCGCACACAGATTGACCTACGAGCAGTACTTC	CASSPLAHRLTYEQYF
TRBD1	12	once	TRBV29-1	TRBJ1-5	TGCAGCGTCCGACAGGGCGAACAGCCCCAGCATTTT	CSVRQGEQPQHF
-	15	-	TRBV30	TRBJ1-6	TGTGCCTGGAGTGAAATACTCATCGGGAATTCACCCCTCCACTTT	CAWSEILIGNSPLHF
TRBD1	18	-	TRBV28	TRBJ2-6	TGTGCCAGCAGCCGTCTCTCCGGGACAGGGATAGGGGCCAACGTCCTGACTTTC	CASSRLSGTGIGANVLTF
TRBD1	14	-	TRBV15	TRBJ1-3	TGTGCCACCAGGACAGGGACCTCTGGAAACACCATATATTTT	CATRTGTSGNTIYF
TRBD1	14	-	TRBV2	TRBJ1-5	TGTGCCAGCAGCGGCGACAGGGGGTTTCAGCCCCAGCATTTT	CASSGDRGFQPQHF
TRBD2	16	-	TRBV11-2	TRBJ2-3	TGTGCCAGCAGAACTGTTAGAGGGAGGGGCACAGATACGCAGTATTTT	CASRTVRGRGTDTQYF
TRBD1	16	-	TRBV10-3	TRBJ2-7	TGTGCCATCAGTGACAACAACTCGGGACAGGAGATAGAGCAGTACTTC	CAISDNNSGQEIEQYF
-	13	few	TRBV10-1	TRBJ1-1	TGCGCCAGCACCTCAGGACGGGGGACTGAAGCTTTCTTT	CASTSGRGTEAFF
-	14	-	TRBV7-3	TRBJ1-1	TGTGCCAGCAGCTTAAGCGCATCAAACACTGAAGCTTTCTTT	CASSLSASNTEAFF
-	15	-	TRBV5-4	TRBJ2-1	TGTGCCAGCAAGCCCTCTCCGGGTGACTACAATGAGCAGTTCTTC	CASKPSPGDYNEQFF
TRBD2	16	-	TRBV5-5	TRBJ2-3	TGTGCCACCGAGGAGGGTCGCGGGAGCGGCACAGATACGCAGTATTTT	CATEEGRGSGTDTQYF
-	13	once	TRBV30	TRBJ2-7	TGTGCCTGGAGCGGGCAGGGCTCCTACGAGCAGTACTTC	CAWSGQGSYEQYF
TRBD2	16	-	TRBV19	TRBJ2-5	TGTGCCAGTAGTACTCTAGCGGGAGCCGGGGGAGGGACCCAGTACTTC	CASSTLAGAGGGTQYF
TRBD1	14	-	TRBV30	TRBJ1-3	TGTGCCTGGAGTCCACGGGACAGGCGAAACACCATATATTTT	CAWSPRDRRNTIYF
TRBD1	13	-	TRBV7-2	TRBJ2-7	TGTGCCAGCAGCCTGGACAGGGGCTACGAGCAGTACTTC	CASSLDRGYEQYF
TRBD1	16	few	TRBV19	TRBJ2-7	TGTGCCAGTAGTGCCCTCTCCGGGACAGGAAAGTACGAGCAGTACTTC	CASSALSGTGKYEQYF
-	14	-	TRBV5-1	TRBJ1-5	TGCGCCAGCAGCACGGACTCGGGCAATCAGCCCCAGCATTTT	CASSTDSGNQPQHF
TRBD1	15	-	TRBV30	TRBJ1-1	TGTGCCTGGAGTGTACAGCACAGGGGTTGGACTGAAGCTTTCTTT	CAWSVQHRGWTEAFF
TRBD1	15	-	TRBV7-3	TRBJ2-1	TGTGCCAGCAGCCTGCCGGGACAGGGCGTCGATGAGCAGTTCTTC	CASSLPGQGVDEQFF
-	13	-	TRBV3-1/TRBV3-2	TRBJ1-1	TGTGCCAGCAGACAGGGTCCGAACACTGAAGCTTTCTTT	CASRQGPNTEAFF
TRBD1	15	-	TRBV7-9	TRBJ1-1	TGTGCCAGCAGCTTAGGGGACAGGGGTTACACTGAAGCTTTCTTT	CASSLGDRGYTEAFF